The present entry profiles one TCR beta chain with its context. These data belong to a study of T cell repertoires in cytomegalovirus infection. TCRdb re-called the reads through MiXCR, storing one row per CDR3 protein. The data show around 260,000 distinct CDR3 sequences, approximately 8.3% seen once. Germline V gives CDR1 LGHNA, CDR2 YNFKEQ. CDR3 size: 17 residues. With 0 bases removed from V and 4 bases from J, the gap between germline ends came to 15 bases. The sequence was collected from a human donor in good health (CMV status not recorded). Some clones in this sample may be carry-over from other donors' samples. The material sequenced was PBMCs. The J gene is TRBJ2-2, the V gene TRBV4-2, with D perhaps TRBD2 (7 bases). CDR3: CASSQDEGGSGTGELFF. CDR3 coding DNA: TGTGCCAGCAGCCAAGATGAGGGGGGGTCTGGCACCGGGGAGCTGTTTTTT.